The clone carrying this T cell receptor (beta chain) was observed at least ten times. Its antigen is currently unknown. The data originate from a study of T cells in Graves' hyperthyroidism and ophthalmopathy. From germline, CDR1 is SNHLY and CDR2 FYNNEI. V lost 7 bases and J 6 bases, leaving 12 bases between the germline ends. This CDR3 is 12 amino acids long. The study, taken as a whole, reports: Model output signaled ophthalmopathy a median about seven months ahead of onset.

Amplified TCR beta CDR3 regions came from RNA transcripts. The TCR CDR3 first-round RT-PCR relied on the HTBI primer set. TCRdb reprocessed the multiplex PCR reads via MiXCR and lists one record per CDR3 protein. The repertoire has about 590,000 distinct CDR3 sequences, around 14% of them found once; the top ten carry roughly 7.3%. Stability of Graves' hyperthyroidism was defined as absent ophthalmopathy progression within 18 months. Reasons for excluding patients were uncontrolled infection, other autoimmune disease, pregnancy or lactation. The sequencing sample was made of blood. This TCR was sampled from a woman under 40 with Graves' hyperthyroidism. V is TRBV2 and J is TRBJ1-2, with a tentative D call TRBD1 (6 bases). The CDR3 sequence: CASMRGAHGYTF. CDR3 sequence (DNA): TGTGCCAGCATGAGGGGGGCGCATGGCTACACCTTC. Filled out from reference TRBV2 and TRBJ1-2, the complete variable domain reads EPEVTQTPSHQVTQMGQEVILRCVPISNHLYFYWYRQILGQKVEFLVSFYNNEISEKSEIFDDQFSVERPDGSNFTLKIRSTKLEDSAMYFCASMRGAHGYTFGSGTRLTVV.